This T cell receptor (beta chain) is from a study of shared clonotypes between healthy human individuals. General study findings and limits: Researchers sampled blood only, noting tissue repertoires likely differ. Between four donors, naive CD4 clonotypes were shared at a level of around 4.8%.

With respect to this clone: Its matching antigen is unknown.

TCRdb's table, derived via immunoSEQ multiplex PCR, lists solely in-frame clones and lacks some. The table lists around 2.5 million clones, roughly 93% of them singletons. The germline V gene has CDR1 MDHEN and CDR2 SYDVKM. The V end lost 2 bases, the J end lost 0 bases, and 14 bases lay between the germline ends. The CDR3 loop spans 17 amino acids. Naive CD4+ cells were CD45RA-selected; the remaining cells were memory. The sample was naive CD4+ T cells from PBMCs. The subset: CD45RA+ positively selected. V and J are TRBV28 and TRBJ1-5, with D perhaps TRBD1 (6 bases). The TCR was taken from a man aged 18 to 30 in good health. Some clones in this sample may be carry-over from other donors' samples. The CDR3 bases are TGTGCCAGCAGTTTAGCAGGGGCACAGTATAGCAATCAGCCCCAGCATTTT. This gives the protein CASSLAGAQYSNQPQHF.